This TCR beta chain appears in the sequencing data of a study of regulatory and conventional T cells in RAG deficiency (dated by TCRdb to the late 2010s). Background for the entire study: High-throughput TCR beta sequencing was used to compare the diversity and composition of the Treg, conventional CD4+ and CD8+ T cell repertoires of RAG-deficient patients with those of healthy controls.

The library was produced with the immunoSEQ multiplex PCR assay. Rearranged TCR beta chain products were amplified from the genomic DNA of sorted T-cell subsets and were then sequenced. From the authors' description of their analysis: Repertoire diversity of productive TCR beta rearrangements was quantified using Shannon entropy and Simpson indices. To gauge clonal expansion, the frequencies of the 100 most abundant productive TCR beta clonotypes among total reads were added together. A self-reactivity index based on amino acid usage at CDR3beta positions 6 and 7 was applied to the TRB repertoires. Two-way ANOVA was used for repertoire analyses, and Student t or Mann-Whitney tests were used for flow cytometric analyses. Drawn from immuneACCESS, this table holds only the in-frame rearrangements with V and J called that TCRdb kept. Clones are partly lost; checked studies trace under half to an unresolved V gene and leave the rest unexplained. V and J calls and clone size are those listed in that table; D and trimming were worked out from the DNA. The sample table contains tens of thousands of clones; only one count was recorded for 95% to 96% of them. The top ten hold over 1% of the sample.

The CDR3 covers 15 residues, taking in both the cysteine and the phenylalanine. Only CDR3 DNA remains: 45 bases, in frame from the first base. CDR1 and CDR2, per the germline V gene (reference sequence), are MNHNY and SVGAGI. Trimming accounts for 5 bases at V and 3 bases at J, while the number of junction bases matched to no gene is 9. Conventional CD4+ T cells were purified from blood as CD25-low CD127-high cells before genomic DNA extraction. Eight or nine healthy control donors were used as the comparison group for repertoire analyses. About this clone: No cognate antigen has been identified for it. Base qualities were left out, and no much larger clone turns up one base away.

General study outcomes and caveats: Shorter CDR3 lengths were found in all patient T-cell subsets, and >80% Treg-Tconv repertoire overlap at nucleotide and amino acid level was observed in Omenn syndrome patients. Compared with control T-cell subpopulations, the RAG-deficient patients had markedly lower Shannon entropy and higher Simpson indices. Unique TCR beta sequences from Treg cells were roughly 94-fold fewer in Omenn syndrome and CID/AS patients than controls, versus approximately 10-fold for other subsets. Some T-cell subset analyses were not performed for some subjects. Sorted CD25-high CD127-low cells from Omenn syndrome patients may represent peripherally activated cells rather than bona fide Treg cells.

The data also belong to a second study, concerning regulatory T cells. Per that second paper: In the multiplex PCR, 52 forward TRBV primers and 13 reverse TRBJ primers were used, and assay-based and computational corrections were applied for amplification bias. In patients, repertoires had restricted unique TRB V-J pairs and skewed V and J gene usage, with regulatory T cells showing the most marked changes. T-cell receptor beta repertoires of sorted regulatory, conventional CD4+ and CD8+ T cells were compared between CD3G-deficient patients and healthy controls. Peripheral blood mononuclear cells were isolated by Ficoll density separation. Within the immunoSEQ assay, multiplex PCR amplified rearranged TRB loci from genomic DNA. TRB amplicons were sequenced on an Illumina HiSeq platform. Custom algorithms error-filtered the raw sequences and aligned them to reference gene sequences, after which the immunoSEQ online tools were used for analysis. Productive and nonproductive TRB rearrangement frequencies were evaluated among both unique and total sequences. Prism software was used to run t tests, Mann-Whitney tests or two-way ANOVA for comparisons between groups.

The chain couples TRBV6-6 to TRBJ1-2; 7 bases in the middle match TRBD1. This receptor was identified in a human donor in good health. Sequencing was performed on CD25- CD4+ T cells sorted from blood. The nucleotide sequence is TGTGCCAGCAGTGCTCCTGACAGGGAGCACTATGGCTACACCTTC. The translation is CASSAPDREHYGYTF.